The sequence of this T cell receptor beta chain was determined in a study of CD8+ T cells in alopecia areata. Across the study: Patients in the study were on tofacitinib for 6 to 18 months, then off it for 6 months. Study results and caveats: Resident alphabeta T cells of normal skin are also sequenced in scalp samples.

TCR sequencing used cDNA made by reverse transcription of extracted RNA. Only in-frame clones appear in the TCRdb table, and some are missing; sequencing was by immunoSEQ multiplex PCR. Of about 250,000 clones listed, 60% are singletons. This clone was seen only once. Antigen: not known. As to treatment: oral pan-JAK inhibitor, 5-10 mg twice daily. Peripheral blood and lesional scalp punch biopsies were taken from alopecia areata patients. Sorted out of PBMCs were CD4+ T cells and CD8+ T cells. The clonotype comes from a human donor with alopecia areata. The specimen comprised CD4+ T cells sorted from blood, sampled around week 53, from a patient treated with tofacitinib.

The CDR3, as DNA: TGCGCCAGCAACCGGGGGACGGTGAACACTGAAGCTTTCTTT. Translating gives CASNRGTVNTEAFF. The genes are TRBV5-1 and TRBJ1-1; D is perhaps TRBD1 (5 bases). This CDR3 has 14 amino acids. V lost 6 bases, J lost 0 bases, and 12 bases lay in between. Germline CDR1 and CDR2: SGHRS and YFSETQ.